This T cell receptor (beta chain) stems from a study of T cells in Graves' hyperthyroidism and ophthalmopathy. The V gene's germline CDR1 is DFQATT and CDR2 SNEGSKA (reference sequence). CDR3 size: 18 residues. V shed 0 bases and J 1 base; nucleotides not matched to a gene: 9. Amplification targeted TCR beta CDR3 regions from RNA transcripts. First-round RT-PCR of the TCR CDR3 relied on the HTBI primer set. TCRdb reprocessed the multiplex PCR reads via MiXCR and lists one record per CDR3 protein. Of 350,000 to 400,000 distinct CDR3 sequences in the sample, approximately 15% were seen once. This chain links TRBV20-1 with TRBJ2-1, with 10 bases aligning to TRBD2. The receptor's source is a woman in her sixties or seventies with Graves' hyperthyroidism. Sequenced material: blood. DNA of the CDR3: TGCAGTGCTAGAGATCGCCAGCGGGAGGGGGGGTCCTACAATGAGCAGTTCTTC. Translated, it gives CSARDRQREGGSYNEQFF.